Below, 27 T cell receptor beta chains from the same sample are listed, as sequenced in a study of cytomegalovirus exposure and HLA in healthy donors. This PCR relied on a set of 60 Vbeta primers and 13 Jbeta primers. This table comes from immunoSEQ multiplex PCR, and its TCRdb copy is limited to in-frame clones, with some not included. The profile covers about 130,000 clones, with 70% to 90% appearing a single time and 20% taken by the ten largest. Sequencing used PBMCs. These receptors were obtained from a man aged 18 to 30 in good health and CMV-seropositive.

With regard to this clone: Sequence at one end of the junction differs from germline and may be a read error. The rearrangement links TRBV5-4 to TRBJ2-1, with 9 bases matching TRBD1. Germline V gives CDR1 SGHNT, CDR2 YYREEE (reference sequence). The CDR3 extends over 15 amino acids. Here the CDR3 reads CASSTGTGSFNEQFF. In DNA, the CDR3 is TGTGCCAGCAGCACCGGGACAGGGTCCTTCAATGAGCAGTTCTTC.

In its sample, this clone was seen a few times. The V gene is TRBV19, the J gene TRBJ2-2, with 12 bases that match TRBD2. The germline V gene has CDR1 LNHDA and CDR2 SQIVND (reference sequence). The J segment lost 3 bases and the V segment lost 4 bases, leaving 9 bases of the junction unmatched. There are 18 residues in the CDR3. The CDR3 reads CASSKRTSGERYTGELFF. The DNA of the CDR3 is TGTGCCAGTAGTAAGAGGACTAGCGGGGAGCGGTACACCGGGGAGCTGTTTTTT.

Remarks on this clone: Other DNA sequences of this sample code for an identical CDR3. The rearrangement links TRBV9 to TRBJ1-1; D gene ambiguous. Deletions cut 0 bases from V and 0 bases from J, with 9 bases between. CDR1 and CDR2 from the germline V gene are SGDLS and YYNGEE. The CDR3 consists of 15 residues. The CDR3 protein is CASSVDGGMNTEAFF. The CDR3 DNA follows: TGTGCCAGCAGCGTAGACGGAGGGATGAACACTGAAGCTTTCTTT. Filled out from reference TRBV9 and TRBJ1-1, the complete variable domain reads DSGVTQTPKHLITATGQRVTLRCSPRSGDLSVYWYQQSLDQGLQFLIQYYNGEERAKGNILERFSAQQFPDLHSELNLSSLELGDSALYFCASSVDGGMNTEAFFGQGTRLTVV.

The chain is built from TRBV15 and TRBJ2-3, with a possible D match to TRBD2 (7 bases). Germline V gene data show CDR1 as LNHNV and CDR2 as YYDKDF (reference sequence). V shed 3 bases and J shed 6 bases, with 16 bases lying between them. CDR3 size: 15 residues. This CDR3 reads CATSSSPGGGDTQYF. The CDR3 nucleotides read TGTGCCACCAGCAGCAGCCCGGGGGGCGGGGATACGCAGTATTTT. Supplemented by reference TRBV15 and TRBJ2-3, the full variable domain reads DAMVIQNPRYQVTQFGKPVTLSCSQTLNHNVMYWYQQKSSQAPKLLFHYYDKDFNNEADTPDNFQSRRPNTSFCFLDIRSPGLGDTAMYLCATSSSPGGGDTQYFGPGTRLTVL.

Notes on this clone: The sample contains more than one DNA sequence encoding this CDR3. The V gene is TRBV29-1, the J gene TRBJ2-5; 8 bases fit TRBD2. The CDR3 runs 15 residues. V dropped 4 bases and J dropped 1; count of bases not matched to a gene: 8. Germline V gives CDR1 SQVTM, CDR2 ANQGSEA. The CDR3 bases are TGCAGCGTTGGGGGGCCGGGGGGGGGCCAAGAGACCCAGTACTTC. Protein sequence: CSVGGPGGGQETQYF.

V usage is TRBV30 and J usage is TRBJ1-5, with D unresolved. The CDR3 consists of 13 residues. Trimming took 0 bases from V and 0 from J, leaving 3 bases between them. Germline V CDR1 and CDR2: GTSNPN, SVGIG (reference sequence). The CDR3 DNA is TGTGCCTGGAGTGTACATAGCAATCAGCCCCAGCATTTT. This encodes CAWSVHSNQPQHF.

V gene TRBV6-4 combines with J gene TRBJ1-2, with 9 bases identical to TRBD1. The germline V gene encodes CDR1 MRHNA and CDR2 SNTAGT. Trimming at V came to 2 bases and at J to 6 bases, leaving 7 bases not matched to a gene. The CDR3 covers 15 residues. This CDR3 reads CASSDGPDRGHGYTF. CDR3 DNA sequence: TGTGCCAGCAGTGACGGGCCGGACAGGGGTCATGGCTACACCTTC.

This chain links TRBV2 with TRBJ1-1, with D perhaps matching TRBD1 (5 bases). Germline V gene data show CDR1 as SNHLY and CDR2 as FYNNEI. Trimming took 9 bases from V and 5 from J, leaving 16 bases between them. The CDR3 has 13 residues. The CDR3 loop reads CARRGGSGTEAFF. In nucleotides, the CDR3 is TGTGCCAGGAGGGGAGGGAGCGGGACTGAAGCTTTCTTT. Filled out from reference TRBV2 and TRBJ1-1, the complete variable domain reads EPEVTQTPSHQVTQMGQEVILRCVPISNHLYFYWYRQILGQKVEFLVSFYNNEISEKSEIFDDQFSVERPDGSNFTLKIRSTKLEDSAMYFCARRGGSGTEAFFGQGTRLTVV.

This chain joins TRBV27 and TRBJ2-5; TRBD2 might be the D (6 bases). TRBJ2-7 matches the DNA end more closely, so the J call is doubtful. The length of the CDR3 is 12 residues. The germline V gene encodes CDR1 MNHEY and CDR2 SMNVEV (reference sequence). The CDR3 nucleotides read TGTGCCAGCAGGTCCTCGGGGGACGAGCAGTACTTC. The encoded protein is CASRSSGDEQYF.

The CDR3 DNA reads TGCGCCAGCAGTTTCGGGACAGGGATCGGTGAGCAGTTCTTC. This encodes CASSFGTGIGEQFF. This chain connects TRBV5-1 to TRBJ2-1; 9 positions agree with TRBD1. The V gene's germline CDR1 is SGHRS and CDR2 YFSETQ. The CDR3 spans 14 residues. V dropped 5 bases and J dropped 9; count of bases not matched to a gene: 9. The full variable domain, completed using reference TRBV5-1 and TRBJ2-1, is KAGVTQTPRYLIKTRGQQVTLSCSPISGHRSVSWYQQTPGQGLQFLFEYFSETQRNKGNFPGRFSGRQFSNSRSEMNVSTLELGDSALYLCASSFGTGIGEQFFGPGTRLTVL.

The rearrangement joins TRBV5-1 to TRBJ2-7; D not resolved. The CDR3 spans 15 residues. Germline V gives CDR1 SGHRS, CDR2 YFSETQ. V was trimmed by 1 base and J by 0 bases, leaving 11 bases between them. The CDR3 DNA reads as TGCGCCAGCAGCTTGACCTCACTGAGCTCCTACGAGCAGTACTTC. It codes for CASSLTSLSSYEQYF.

The chain employs TRBV4-2 and TRBJ1-3; D not resolved. Germline V lookup: CDR1 LGHNA, CDR2 YNFKEQ. V was shortened by 1 base and J by 0 bases, with 19 bases between the two germline ends. This CDR3 region has 19 residues. CDR3 sequence (DNA): TGTGCCAGCAGCCAAGTAATGAGGCCGGCCGCGTACTCTGGAAACACCATATATTTT. It translates to CASSQVMRPAAYSGNTIYF.

The DNA of the CDR3 is TGTGCCAGCCGGGTCGGGGGGGCGAACAATGAGCAGTTCTTC. Residues: CASRVGGANNEQFF. The V gene is TRBV7-3, the J gene TRBJ2-1; 8 bases match TRBD2. J was trimmed by 5 bases and V by 8 bases; bases with no gene match: 8. The V gene's germline CDR1 is SGHTA and CDR2 FQGTGA. The CDR3 has 14 residues. Filled out from reference TRBV7-3 and TRBJ2-1, the complete variable domain reads GAGVSQTPSNKVTEKGKYVELRCDPISGHTALYWYRQSLGQGPEFLIYFQGTGAADDSGLPNDRFFAVRPEGSVSTLKIQRTERGDSAVYLCASRVGGANNEQFFGPGTRLTVL.

The chain carries TRBV7-9 and TRBJ1-3; no clear D. CDR3 size: 14 residues. Looked up from germline, CDR1 is SEHNR and CDR2 is FQNEAQ (reference sequence). V was trimmed by 2 bases and J by 0 bases, leaving 5 bases between them. The CDR3 spells CASSLTNSGNTIYF. The CDR3 DNA reads TGTGCCAGCAGCTTAACTAACTCTGGAAACACCATATATTTT.

V gene TRBV10-2 combines with J gene TRBJ2-2; 9 bases align to TRBD2. Germline V gene sequence: CDR1 WSHSY, CDR2 SAAADI. Trimming at V came to 3 bases and at J to 6 bases, leaving 5 bases not matched to a gene. The length of the CDR3 is 15 residues. The CDR3 here is CASSDGLAPAGELFF. In nucleotides, the CDR3 is TGCGCCAGCAGTGATGGACTAGCGCCGGCCGGGGAGCTGTTTTTT.

This clone was observed once. V is TRBV7-2 and J is TRBJ1-5; D is possibly TRBD1 (6 bases). The CDR3 has 16 amino acids. Germline V lookup: CDR1 SGHTA, CDR2 FQGNSA. Trimming cost V 1 base and J 4 bases, with 14 bases left between them. CDR3 in amino acids: CASSLGLGHSNQPQHF. The CDR3 coding sequence is TGTGCCAGCAGCTTAGGTCTGGGACATTCAAATCAGCCCCAGCATTTT.

This chain links TRBV28 with TRBJ1-2; possibly TRBD1 for D (6 bases). This CDR3 comprises 14 residues. The V gene's germline CDR1 is MDHEN and CDR2 SYDVKM. Trimming cost V 5 bases and J 2 bases, with 12 bases left between them. The CDR3 protein is CASSPSTGNYGYTF. The CDR3 DNA sequence: TGTGCCAGCAGTCCATCGACAGGCAACTATGGCTACACCTTC.

About this clone itself: At the DNA level, this CDR3 is encoded by other sequences in the same sample as well. The V call is TRBV5-1, the J call TRBJ2-3; 8 bases match TRBD1. Germline CDR1 and CDR2: SGHRS and YFSETQ. The CDR3 has 16 residues. V was clipped by 0 bases and J by 0 bases; unmatched bases: 3. For the CDR3, the DNA is TGCGCCAGCAGCTTGGGACAGGGGACTAGCACAGATACGCAGTATTTT. It yields the protein CASSLGQGTSTDTQYF.

The chain recombines TRBV19 with TRBJ1-1; D is undetermined. V lost 3 bases to trimming and J lost 6 bases, with 29 bases between them. The V gene's germline CDR1 is LNHDA and CDR2 SQIVND (reference sequence). This CDR3 has 19 residues. CDR3 in amino acids: CASSIPSGRIFGLFPEAFF. CDR3 in DNA: TGTGCCAGTAGTATCCCCTCGGGGAGGATTTTTGGCCTGTTCCCTGAAGCTTTCTTT.

The V call is TRBV4-1, the J call TRBJ1-2, with D tentatively TRBD1 (6 bases). CDR1 is MGHRA and CDR2 is YSYEKL in the germline V gene. This CDR3 region has 15 residues. The V end was cut by 2 bases, the J end by 2 bases, with 12 bases between. The CDR3 sequence: CASSQLLDRNYGYTF. CDR3 nucleotide sequence: TGCGCCAGCAGCCAACTCCTGGACAGAAACTATGGCTACACCTTC.

This sequence joins TRBV7-9 and TRBJ1-1, with D maybe TRBD1 (5 bases). CDR1 is SEHNR and CDR2 is FQNEAQ in the germline V gene (reference sequence). The V and J ends lost 4 bases and 0 bases respectively, with 18 bases between them. The CDR3 loop spans 17 amino acids. The DNA for the CDR3 is TGTGCCAGCAGCTCAGACAGCCTCGAGAGCATGAACACTGAAGCTTTCTTT. It codes for CASSSDSLESMNTEAFF. The whole variable domain, remainder taken from reference TRBV7-9 and TRBJ1-1, is DTGVSQNPRHKITKRGQNVTFRCDPISEHNRLYWYRQTLGQGPEFLTYFQNEAQLEKSRLLSDRFSAERPKGSFSTLEIQRTEQGDSAMYLCASSSDSLESMNTEAFFGQGTRLTVV.

V is TRBV25-1 and J is TRBJ2-7; D not certain. Trimming cost V 3 bases and J 2 bases, with 5 bases left between them. This CDR3 comprises 12 residues. CDR1 is MGHDK and CDR2 is SYGVNS in the germline V gene. In DNA form, the CDR3 reads TGTGCCAGCAGTGACAGAACCTACGAGCAGTACTTC. It codes for CASSDRTYEQYF.

V usage is TRBV29-1 and J usage is TRBJ2-2; D unclear. CDR3 size: 13 residues. CDR1 and CDR2 from the germline V gene are SQVTM and ANQGSEA. The V end lost 4 bases, the J end lost 2 bases, and 8 bases lay between the germline ends. CDR3: CSVAQSNTGELFF. The CDR3 DNA reads TGCAGCGTTGCACAGAGCAACACCGGGGAGCTGTTTTTT.

This CDR3 reads CAISGRVPQAHEQYF. The CDR3, as DNA: TGTGCCATCAGTGGCCGAGTCCCTCAGGCCCACGAGCAGTACTTC. The chain is built from TRBV10-3 and TRBJ2-7, with D hard to call. Germline V gene sequence: CDR1 ENHRY, CDR2 SYGVKD. Trimming removed 4 bases at V and 5 bases at J, with 18 bases between. This CDR3 has 15 residues.

J is TRBJ2-1 and V is TRBV6-5, with a tentative D call TRBD2 (6 bases). Germline-derived CDR1 and CDR2 are MNHEY and SVGAGI. V gave up 7 bases and J gave up 0 bases, with 10 bases separating them. The CDR3 has 14 amino acids. CDR3 in amino acids: CASKVGSSYNEQFF. For the CDR3, the DNA is TGTGCCAGCAAAGTCGGGAGCTCCTACAATGAGCAGTTCTTC.

The V and J genes are TRBV30 and TRBJ2-3; 12 positions match TRBD2. The J segment lost 6 bases and the V segment lost 3 bases, leaving 4 bases of the junction unmatched. The CDR3 runs to 14 residues. In germline, CDR1 is GTSNPN, CDR2 SVGIG (reference sequence). CDR3 coding DNA: TGTGCCTGGAGACTAGCGGGGGGTGGGGATACGCAGTATTTT. Amino acids: CAWRLAGGGDTQYF. The whole variable domain, filled in from reference TRBV30 and TRBJ2-3, reads SQTIHQWPATLVQPVGSPLSLECTVEGTSNPNLYWYRQAAGRGLQLLFYSVGIGQISSEVPQNLSASRPQDRQFILSSKKLLLSDSGFYLCAWRLAGGGDTQYFGPGTRLTVL.

As concerns this clone: Other DNA sequences in this sample translate to the same CDR3. The gene calls are TRBV18 and TRBJ1-1; D might be TRBD1 (5 bases). The germline CDR1 and CDR2 sequences are KGHSH and LQKENI. The CDR3 has 13 residues. V lost 3 bases, J lost 2 bases, and 7 bases lay in between. This CDR3 is CASSPQGNTEAFF. In nucleotides, the CDR3 is TGTGCCAGCTCACCCCAGGGTAACACTGAAGCTTTCTTT.